The present T cell receptor (beta chain) was sequenced within a study of blood T cell repertoires in COVID-19. Across the study: The study drew acute and convalescent COVID-19 samples from the United States, Italy and Spain. T cells, B-cell-depleted T cells, or PBMCs provided the cDNA or gDNA that served as material.

Germline V gene lookup returns CDR1 LGHDT and CDR2 YNNKEL (reference sequence). V was pared by 4 bases and J by 2 bases, with 2 bases of the junction left unmatched. This CDR3 region has 15 residues. Sequencing was performed with immunoSEQ multiplex PCR; in TCRdb, only in-frame clones are kept and a portion is missing. The data show around 280,000 clones, approximately 84% seen once. This clone was seen only once. This chain connects TRBV3-1 (or the pseudogene TRBV3-2) to TRBJ2-7; the match to TRBD2 covers 13 bases. This TCR was sampled from a woman aged 30 to 39 who had recovered from COVID-19. Sample: peripheral blood. The CDR3 sequence: CASSPTSGGAYEQYF. CDR3 nucleotides: TGTGCCAGCAGCCCAACTAGCGGGGGGGCCTACGAGCAGTACTTC.